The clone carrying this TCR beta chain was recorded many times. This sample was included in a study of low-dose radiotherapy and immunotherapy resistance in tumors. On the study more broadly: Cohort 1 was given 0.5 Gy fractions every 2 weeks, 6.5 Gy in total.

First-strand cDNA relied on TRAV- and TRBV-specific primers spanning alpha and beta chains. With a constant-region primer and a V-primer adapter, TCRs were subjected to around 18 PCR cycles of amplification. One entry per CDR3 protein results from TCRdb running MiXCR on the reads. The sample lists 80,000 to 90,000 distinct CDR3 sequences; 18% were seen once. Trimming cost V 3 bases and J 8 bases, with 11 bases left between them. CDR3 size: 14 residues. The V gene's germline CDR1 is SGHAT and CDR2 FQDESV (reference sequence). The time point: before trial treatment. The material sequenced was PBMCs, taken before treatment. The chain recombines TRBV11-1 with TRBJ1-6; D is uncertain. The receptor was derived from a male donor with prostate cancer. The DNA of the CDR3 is TGTGCCAGCAGCTTTGATGAAGATTATTCACCCCTCCACTTT. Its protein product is CASSFDEDYSPLHF.